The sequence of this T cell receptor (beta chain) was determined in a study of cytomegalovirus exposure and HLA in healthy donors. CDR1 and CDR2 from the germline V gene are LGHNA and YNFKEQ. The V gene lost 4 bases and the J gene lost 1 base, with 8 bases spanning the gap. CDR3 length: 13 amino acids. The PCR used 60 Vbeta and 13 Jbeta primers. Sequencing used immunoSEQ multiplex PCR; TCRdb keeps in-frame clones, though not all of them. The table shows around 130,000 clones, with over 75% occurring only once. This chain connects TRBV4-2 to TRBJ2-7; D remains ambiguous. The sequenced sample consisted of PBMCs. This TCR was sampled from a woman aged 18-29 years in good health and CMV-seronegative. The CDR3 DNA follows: TGTGCCAGCAGCCCTACGCTTTCCTACGAGCAGTACTTC. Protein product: CASSPTLSYEQYF.